Following are 24 T cell receptor beta chains from one sample sequenced in a study of blood T cells in healthy people across ages. Next came a second PCR, run for about 7 to 12 cycles, which used a sample-barcoded 5' primer along with a J-beta primer mix. A single record per CDR3 protein comes from TCRdb applying MiXCR to the 5' RACE reads. The sample consists of 700,000 to 900,000 distinct CDR3 sequences, roughly 50% of them appearing once. The sample was blood. These receptor sequences come from a man at least 80 years old in good health.

The rearrangement links TRBV5-1 to TRBJ2-1; no reliable D call. CDR3 size: 16 residues. The V and J ends lost 1 base and 2 bases respectively, with 13 bases between them. The germline CDR1 and CDR2 sequences are SGHRS and YFSETQ. DNA of the CDR3: TGCGCCAGCAGCTTGAATAGAGGTGTCGCCTACAATGAGCAGTTCTTC. Translated, it gives CASSLNRGVAYNEQFF.

As for this clonotype: Relative to the germline gene, one junction end is altered; a read error may explain this. The genes are TRBV9 and TRBJ2-5; 8 bases align to TRBD2. Matching the DNA end better, TRBJ2-7 makes the J call doubtful. In germline, CDR1 is SGDLS, CDR2 YYNGEE. There are 16 residues in the CDR3. DNA for the CDR3: TGTGCTAGCAGCGTAGGAAGCGGGAGTCCTTCCTACGAGCAGTACTTC. Amino acid sequence: CASSVGSGSPSYEQYF.

Points on this clonotype: At one end, the junction sequence differs from germline, possibly due to a read error. The chain recombines TRBV27 with TRBJ2-7; 9 bases are a match to TRBD2. CDR3 size: 15 residues. The germline V gene has CDR1 MNHEY and CDR2 SMNVEV (reference sequence). For the CDR3, the DNA is TGTGCCAGCAGTTACGTTAGCGGGAGCTCCTGCGAGCAGTACTTC. It specifies CASSYVSGSSCEQYF.

The V and J genes are TRBV9 and TRBJ1-6, with D maybe TRBD1 (5 bases). CDR3 length equals 15 residues. Germline V gene sequence: CDR1 SGDLS, CDR2 YYNGEE. V shed 0 bases and J shed 10 bases, with 14 bases lying between them. The CDR3 sequence is CASSVVATSGSPLHF. Written as DNA, the CDR3 is TGTGCCAGCAGCGTAGTGGCGACTTCAGGGTCACCCCTCCACTTT.

The table lists this clonotype with a few counts. The CDR3 coding sequence is TGTGCCAGCCGGCCTCCGGGACAGGGGATATCGGAGACCCAGTACTTC. As protein: CASRPPGQGISETQYF. The chain couples TRBV12-3 or TRBV12-4 to TRBJ2-5, with TRBD1 matching over 10 bases. This CDR3 comprises 16 residues. J gave up 5 bases and V 8 bases, and 14 bases lay outside the gene matches.

This chain uses TRBV12-3 or TRBV12-4 with TRBJ2-5; 11 nucleotides match TRBD2. The J call may be faulty, since TRBJ2-7 better matches the DNA end. The CDR3 loop spans 13 amino acids. CDR3 sequence reads: CASRPGTSGEQYF. The CDR3 DNA reads TGTGCCAGCAGACCCGGGACTAGCGGCGAGCAGTACTTC.

This sequence joins TRBV7-2 and TRBJ2-7; D unresolved. Germline V gives CDR1 SGHTA, CDR2 FQGNSA. V was pared by 2 bases and J by 4 bases, with 12 bases between. The CDR3 contains 14 residues. The CDR3 is CASSLRRARYEQYF. The DNA of the CDR3 is TGTGCCAGCAGCTTACGCCGGGCCCGGTACGAGCAGTACTTC.

This clonotype was picked up a small number of times. The J gene is TRBJ2-7, the V gene TRBV12-3 or TRBV12-4; 9 bases are a match to TRBD2. This CDR3 has 14 residues. The junction had 3 bases not matched to a gene; V was cut back by 6 bases and J by 0 bases. Written as DNA, the CDR3 is TGTGCCAGCAGGCTAGCGGGGAACTCCTACGAGCAGTACTTC. Translation: CASRLAGNSYEQYF.

This chain connects TRBV7-2 to TRBJ2-5, with D possibly matching TRBD2 (6 bases). V lost 5 bases and J 1 base, leaving 11 bases between the germline ends. The CDR3 has 14 residues. Germline lookup yields CDR1 SGHTA and CDR2 FQGNSA. CDR3 in amino acids: CASSRAEGQETQYF. The DNA for the CDR3 is TGTGCCAGCAGCAGGGCGGAGGGCCAAGAGACCCAGTACTTC.

V and J are TRBV6-5 and TRBJ1-2; D uncertain. Trimming stripped 5 bases from V and 8 bases from J, with 12 bases between. This CDR3 has 12 residues. From germline, CDR1 is MNHEY and CDR2 SVGAGI. In nucleotides, the CDR3 is TGTGCCAGCAGTGGCGATAGACGGGGCTACACCTTC. It codes for CASSGDRRGYTF.

This rearrangement joins TRBV12-3 or TRBV12-4 to TRBJ2-7; unclear D gene. The CDR3 is made up of 18 amino acids. Trimming took 1 base from V and 0 from J, leaving 19 bases between them. The chain's CDR3 is CASSLGQITELSSYEQYF. CDR3 in DNA: TGTGCCAGCAGTTTAGGCCAGATAACAGAGCTAAGCTCCTACGAGCAGTACTTC.

In its sample, this clonotype was seen a few times. The rearrangement joins TRBV5-1 to TRBJ2-3; a weak D match, TRBD2 (5 bases). CDR3 length: 14 residues. CDR1 and CDR2 (germline): SGHRS, YFSETQ. The germline V and J ends were trimmed by 3 bases and 6 bases, with 14 bases remaining between them. Here the CDR3 DNA reads TGCGCCAGCAGCTGGACCCGGACTGCGGATACGCAGTATTTT. It yields the protein CASSWTRTADTQYF.

The rearrangement uses TRBV5-1 and TRBJ2-2; maybe TRBD2 (6 bases). CDR3 size: 14 residues. CDR1 is SGHRS and CDR2 is YFSETQ in the germline V gene. The V end lost 7 bases, the J end lost 5 bases, and 15 bases lay between the germline ends. The CDR3: CASSFLGGTGELFF. In DNA form, the CDR3 reads TGCGCCAGCTCCTTCCTGGGGGGTACCGGGGAGCTGTTTTTT.

This clonotype was seen more than once but under ten times. The CDR3 spells CASSLFPGAGANVLTF. The CDR3 DNA sequence: TGTGCCAGCAGTTTATTTCCGGGAGCTGGGGCCAACGTCCTGACTTTC. This chain joins TRBV27 and TRBJ2-6, with D perhaps matching TRBD2 (6 bases). CDR1 MNHEY and CDR2 SMNVEV come from the germline V gene (reference sequence). The CDR3 runs to 16 residues. Trimming shortened V by 1 base and J by 2 bases, and 9 bases separated the two germline ends.

V gene TRBV11-2 combines with J gene TRBJ2-3, with D possibly being TRBD1 or TRBD2 (5 bases each). Germline V gene sequence: CDR1 SGHAT, CDR2 FQNNGV. The ends were cut back, 5 bases at V and 14 bases at J, with 26 bases in the middle. This CDR3 contains 15 residues. CDR3 in DNA: TGTGCCAGCAGCCTCCCCGGGACCCTGCACAGATACGCGTATTTT. It encodes CASSLPGTLHRYAYF.

This chain links TRBV11-3 with TRBJ2-1; no definite D call. CDR1 and CDR2 from the germline V gene are SGHNT and YENEEA. The CDR3 loop spans 12 amino acids. V gave up 5 bases and J gave up 7 bases, with 9 bases separating them. CDR3 sequence: CASSQRTNEQFF. The DNA for the CDR3 is TGTGCCAGCAGCCAACGGACGAATGAGCAGTTCTTC.

This chain joins TRBV15 and TRBJ1-2; no clear D. This CDR3 has 13 amino acids. Trimming cost V 0 bases and J 1 base, with 3 bases left between them. In germline, CDR1 is LNHNV, CDR2 YYDKDF (reference sequence). The CDR3 sequence: CATSRDHNYGYTF. The CDR3 DNA reads as TGTGCCACCAGCAGAGATCATAACTATGGCTACACCTTC.

The CDR3 reads CAGRRSQGNHNEQFF. Written as DNA, the CDR3 is TGTGCCGGGAGGCGGAGCCAAGGAAACCACAATGAGCAGTTCTTC. The chain joins TRBV24-1 to TRBJ2-1; possibly TRBD2 for D (6 bases). The CDR3 is 15 residues long. V was cut by 12 bases and J by 5 bases, with 22 bases left in between. Per germline, CDR1 KGHDR and CDR2 SFDVKD.

The rearrangement joins TRBV6-5 to TRBJ2-7, with D perhaps TRBD2 (6 bases). The germline CDR1 and CDR2 sequences are MNHEY and SVGAGI. CDR3 length: 14 amino acids. Trimming took 1 base from V and 3 from J, leaving 10 bases between them. In nucleotides, the CDR3 is TGTGCCAGCAGTTACTACGGGAGTCTCTACGAGCAGTACTTC. This sequence encodes CASSYYGSLYEQYF.

This clonotype turned up a few times. The chain has TRBV11-3 and TRBJ2-1, with 10 bases lining up with TRBD2. J lost 5 bases, V lost 1 base, and 8 bases had no gene match. CDR1 is SGHNT, CDR2 YENEEA, per germline. This CDR3 is built from 17 residues. Here the CDR3 reads CASSLVGLAGGNNEQFF. CDR3 coding DNA: TGTGCCAGCAGCTTAGTCGGGTTAGCGGGAGGAAACAATGAGCAGTTCTTC.

This chain uses TRBV9 with TRBJ2-7; 16 bases are a match to TRBD2. Germline CDR1 reads SGDLS; CDR2 reads YYNGEE. The CDR3 extends over 15 amino acids. J lost 7 bases, V lost 4 bases, and 5 bases had no gene match. Here the CDR3 reads CASSPGTSGREEQYF. CDR3 coding DNA: TGTGCCAGCAGCCCCGGGACTAGCGGGAGGGAAGAGCAGTACTTC. Complete variable domain (other parts from reference TRBV9 and TRBJ2-7): DSGVTQTPKHLITATGQRVTLRCSPRSGDLSVYWYQQSLDQGLQFLIQYYNGEERAKGNILERFSAQQFPDLHSELNLSSLELGDSALYFCASSPGTSGREEQYFGPGTRLTVT.

The V gene is TRBV28, the J gene TRBJ1-5; 8 nucleotides match TRBD1. This CDR3 contains 14 residues. Trimming at V came to 5 bases and at J to 6 bases, leaving 6 bases not matched to a gene. Germline V gene sequence: CDR1 MDHEN, CDR2 SYDVKM. The CDR3 is CASSPQGAGQPQHF. The CDR3 DNA reads as TGTGCCAGCAGTCCCCAGGGGGCTGGTCAGCCCCAGCATTTT.

This clonotype was counted a few times. CDR3: CASSPPGQGANQPQHF. In DNA form, the CDR3 reads TGTGCCAGCAGCCCCCCGGGACAGGGGGCCAATCAGCCCCAGCATTTT. The chain has TRBV6-2 or TRBV6-3 and TRBJ1-5, with TRBD1 matching 12 bases. Per germline, CDR1 MNHEY and CDR2 SVGEGT. The CDR3 loop spans 16 amino acids. The trim removed 6 bases at V and 3 bases at J, leaving 6 bases unmatched.

V is TRBV7-3 and J is TRBJ1-1; possible D gene TRBD1, 5 bases. There are 13 residues in the CDR3. Per the germline V gene, CDR1 is SGHTA and CDR2 is FQGTGA. V lost 5 bases to trimming and J lost 4 bases, with 11 bases between them. DNA of the CDR3: TGTGCCAGCAGCCTATACCAGGGCACTGAAGCTTTCTTT. Translating it yields CASSLYQGTEAFF. The full variable domain, rest sourced from reference TRBV7-3 and TRBJ1-1, is GAGVSQTPSNKVTEKGKYVELRCDPISGHTALYWYRQSLGQGPEFLIYFQGTGAADDSGLPNDRFFAVRPEGSVSTLKIQRTERGDSAVYLCASSLYQGTEAFFGQGTRLTVV.